Following are 17 T cell receptor beta chains from one sample sequenced in a study of T cells after yellow fever vaccination. TCRdb reanalysed the 5' RACE reads using MiXCR and keeps one entry per CDR3 protein. The table lists about 260,000 distinct CDR3 sequences, about 5% of them singletons, with roughly 3.3% in the top ten. Material: CD4+ T cells sorted from PBMCs, obtained on the day of the yellow fever booster vaccination. Source of these receptors: a young man who received the YFV17D yellow fever vaccine.

The CDR3 nucleotides read TGTGCCAGCAGCCAAAGGACAGGTGGTGATACGCAGTATTTT. Translating it yields CASSQRTGGDTQYF. V gene TRBV7-2 combines with J gene TRBJ2-3; 7 positions match TRBD1. Germline lookup yields CDR1 SGHTA and CDR2 FQGNSA. V dropped 5 bases and J dropped 6; count of bases not matched to a gene: 8. The CDR3 is 14 residues long.

This clonotype has at least ten counts. The rearrangement links TRBV4-3 to TRBJ2-1; no firm D call. This CDR3 has 13 amino acids. Trimming took off 4 bases at V and 7 bases at J, with 11 bases between the two ends. Germline V CDR1 and CDR2: LGHNA, YSLEER. The CDR3 is CASSLQHSNEQFF. CDR3 DNA: TGCGCCAGCAGCCTACAACACTCGAATGAGCAGTTCTTC.

This clonotype appeared a few times. This sequence joins TRBV19 and TRBJ2-5, with TRBD2 matching over 9 bases. There are 15 residues in the CDR3. Trimming removed 3 bases from V and 5 bases from J; junction bases left unmatched: 7. Germline CDR1 and CDR2: LNHDA and SQIVND (reference sequence). The CDR3 DNA reads as TGTGCCAGTAGTATGGGGCTAGCGGGGACGGAGACCCAGTACTTC. It encodes CASSMGLAGTETQYF.

In this sample, this clonotype turned up a few times. The rearrangement links TRBV9 to TRBJ2-2; D is ambiguous. Trimming stripped 4 bases from V and 5 bases from J, with 15 bases between. Germline V gives CDR1 SGDLS, CDR2 YYNGEE. The CDR3 totals 15 residues. Here the CDR3 reads CASSPRLEVTGELFF. Here the CDR3 DNA reads TGTGCCAGCAGCCCCCGCCTTGAGGTTACCGGGGAGCTGTTTTTT.

The V call is TRBV14, the J call TRBJ2-5; TRBD2 matches 12 bases. V lost 0 bases, J lost 5 bases, and 7 bases stayed unmatched. Germline V CDR1 and CDR2: SGHDN, FVKESK. CDR3 length equals 17 residues. The CDR3 protein is CASSQEPSGGAWETQYF. The DNA for the CDR3 is TGTGCCAGCAGCCAAGAGCCTAGCGGGGGGGCCTGGGAGACCCAGTACTTC.

This clonotype was recorded a few times. This sequence joins TRBV20-1 and TRBJ2-3; D possibly uses TRBD1 or TRBD2 (6 bases each). Germline values: CDR1 DFQATT, CDR2 SNEGSKA (reference sequence). V dropped 3 bases and J dropped 5 bases, with 33 bases sitting between them. The CDR3 consists of 20 residues. The CDR3 DNA reads TGCAGTGCTAGCCGGCGAGCTATCAGGGGAAGATCTTCCGGGGGAGATACGCAGTATTTT. It specifies CSASRRAIRGRSSGGDTQYF.

This clonotype appeared a few times. The chain is built from TRBV4-1 and TRBJ2-3; 10 bases line up with TRBD1. This CDR3 spans 17 amino acids. V was clipped by 0 bases and J by 1 base; unmatched bases: 4. From germline, CDR1 is MGHRA and CDR2 YSYEKL. The CDR3 DNA sequence: TGCGCCAGCAGCCAAGAGGGAGGACAGGGGGGCACAGATACGCAGTATTTT. It encodes CASSQEGGQGGTDTQYF.

The genes are TRBV6-5 and TRBJ1-2, with D perhaps TRBD1 (5 bases). This CDR3 has 12 amino acids. V lost 6 bases to trimming and J lost 7 bases, with 12 bases between them. Germline V gene data show CDR1 as MNHEY and CDR2 as SVGAGI. CDR3 protein: CASRTRGGGYTF. CDR3 DNA sequence: TGTGCCAGCAGAACACGGGGCGGTGGCTACACCTTC.

This clonotype appeared many times. The chain uses TRBV20-1 and TRBJ1-6; D gene ambiguous. In germline, CDR1 is DFQATT, CDR2 SNEGSKA (reference sequence). The V end was cut by 5 bases, the J end by 9 bases, with 11 bases between. The CDR3 runs 12 residues. CDR3: CSAGVRPSPLHF. The CDR3 nucleotides are TGCAGTGCTGGGGTTCGGCCTTCACCCCTCCACTTT.

This clonotype was seen ten or more times. The chain recombines TRBV4-3 with TRBJ1-3, with unresolved D. V dropped 1 base and J dropped 1 base, with 8 bases sitting between them. The CDR3 is 15 amino acids. Germline V CDR1 and CDR2: LGHNA, YSLEER. CDR3 sequence reads: CASSQGPGSGNTIYF. CDR3 nucleotide sequence: TGCGCCAGCAGCCAAGGTCCCGGGTCTGGAAACACCATATATTTT.

The chain joins TRBV20-1 to TRBJ2-5, with 10 nucleotides matching TRBD1. V was pared by 1 base and J by 4 bases, with 3 bases of the junction left unmatched. The germline CDR1 and CDR2 sequences are DFQATT and SNEGSKA (reference sequence). The CDR3 length is 14 residues. Written as DNA, the CDR3 is TGCAGTGCTAGAGCTTGGGACAGGGGAGAGACCCAGTACTTC. Translated, it gives CSARAWDRGETQYF.

This clonotype occurred many times. The V gene is TRBV7-2, the J gene TRBJ2-3, with unresolved D. CDR1 is SGHTA, CDR2 FQGNSA, per germline. The V gene lost 4 bases and the J gene lost 2 bases, with 10 bases spanning the gap. CDR3 length: 14 residues. The CDR3 bases are TGTGCCAGCAGCTCCGGTAGTTTCACAGATACGCAGTATTTT. Protein product: CASSSGSFTDTQYF.

This clonotype showed up many times. The chain uses TRBV5-1 and TRBJ2-3, with D uncertain. The CDR3 is 13 residues long. Germline V gives CDR1 SGHRS, CDR2 YFSETQ. V was shortened by 0 bases and J by 4 bases, with 6 bases between the two germline ends. The DNA of the CDR3 is TGCGCCAGCAGCTTGGTTCCCTCAGATACGCAGTATTTT. Protein: CASSLVPSDTQYF. Full variable domain (missing parts from reference TRBV5-1 and TRBJ2-3): KAGVTQTPRYLIKTRGQQVTLSCSPISGHRSVSWYQQTPGQGLQFLFEYFSETQRNKGNFPGRFSGRQFSNSRSEMNVSTLELGDSALYLCASSLVPSDTQYFGPGTRLTVL.

This clonotype has ten or more counts. The genes are TRBV4-3 and TRBJ2-7; TRBD1 agrees at 7 bases. With 0 bases clipped from V and 2 bases from J, the junction kept 7 bases outside the gene matches. The CDR3 loop spans 16 amino acids. CDR1 and CDR2 (germline): LGHNA, YSLEER. The CDR3 bases are TGCGCCAGCAGCCAAGAGTACCGGGACAGAACCTACGAGCAGTACGTC. Protein: CASSQEYRDRTYEQYV.

This clonotype came up many times. The chain has TRBV11-2 and TRBJ2-5; 7 bases are a match to TRBD2. The V segment lost 7 bases and the J segment 5 bases; nucleotides outside the gene matches: 10. The CDR3 length is 14 residues. CDR1 is SGHAT, CDR2 FQNNGV, per germline. DNA for the CDR3: TGTGCCAGCAACGTAGCGGGCCCCTGGGAGACCCAGTACTTC. It codes for CASNVAGPWETQYF.

This clonotype was picked up a small number of times. The CDR3 region is CASSVGASGGPSNTGELFF. In DNA, the CDR3 is TGTGCCAGCAGCGTAGGGGCTAGCGGGGGGCCCTCGAACACCGGGGAGCTGTTTTTT. The chain joins TRBV9 to TRBJ2-2, with 11 bases fitting TRBD2. The length of the CDR3 is 19 residues. Germline CDR1 and CDR2: SGDLS and YYNGEE. V lost 0 bases and J lost 0; bases outside the gene matches: 7. Combining the CDR3 with reference TRBV9 and TRBJ2-2 gives the whole variable domain DSGVTQTPKHLITATGQRVTLRCSPRSGDLSVYWYQQSLDQGLQFLIQYYNGEERAKGNILERFSAQQFPDLHSELNLSSLELGDSALYFCASSVGASGGPSNTGELFFGEGSRLTVL.

Ten or more counts support this clonotype. This sequence joins TRBV12-3 or TRBV12-4 and TRBJ2-1; 9 bases line up with TRBD1. This CDR3 contains 15 residues. V was clipped by 0 bases and J by 8 bases; unmatched bases: 5. CDR3 loop: CASSLAGQGNYEQFF. CDR3 nucleotide sequence: TGTGCCAGCAGTTTAGCGGGACAGGGTAACTATGAGCAGTTCTTC.